The clone carrying this TCR beta chain was observed a single time. CDR3 length equals 13 residues. Germline assignment: CDR1 MNHEY and CDR2 SMNVEV (reference sequence). The germline V and J ends were trimmed by 4 bases and 3 bases, with 9 bases remaining between them. The repertoire was sequenced with immunoSEQ multiplex PCR; TCRdb's copy has only in-frame clones and lacks some. The sample has approximately 94,000 clones; around 95% are singletons. This entry belongs to a study of siplizumab effects on memory and regulatory T cells. Sequences were obtained from naive CD4+ T cells sorted from blood. The chain carries TRBV27 and TRBJ1-2, with D perhaps TRBD1 (6 bases). This clonotype was sampled from a human donor in good health. The CDR3 protein is CASSSRTDYGYTF. CDR3 coding DNA: TGTGCCAGCAGTTCAAGGACAGACTATGGCTACACCTTC.